This paragraph covers one T cell receptor (beta chain) sequence. This record belongs to a study of blood T cell repertoires in COVID-19. The table came from immunoSEQ multiplex PCR; TCRdb's copy has only in-frame clones and leaves some out. The sample gives around 300,000 clones, around 83% of which show up once; around 3% is in the top ten. The V segment lost 9 bases and the J segment 5 bases; nucleotides outside the gene matches: 3. This CDR3 has 13 residues. CDR1 and CDR2 from the germline V gene are KGHDR and SFDVKD. This clonotype originated in a man aged 25-40 years with active or convalescent COVID-19. The V call is TRBV24-1, the J call TRBJ2-1, with 10 bases fitting TRBD1. Sequencing was carried out using peripheral blood. The CDR3 loop is CATGGTGDNEQFF. The CDR3 DNA reads as TGTGCCACCGGGGGGACAGGGGACAATGAGCAGTTCTTC.